Each of the 27 T cell receptor beta chains below was sequenced from the same sample in a study of graft-versus-host responses after intestinal transplantation. TCRdb's table, derived via immunoSEQ multiplex PCR, lists solely in-frame clones and lacks some. The table lists over 65,000 clones, around 93% of them singletons. Which antigens these TCRs recognize remains unknown. The sequencing used unstimulated CD8+ T cells sorted from spleen or lymph node cells, collected before transplant. Receptors were obtained from a human donor who was the organ donor for an intestinal transplant.

A word on this clone: The sample contains more than one DNA sequence encoding this CDR3. The rearrangement joins TRBV11-2 to TRBJ2-7; 11 nucleotides line up with TRBD2. The CDR3 loop spans 17 amino acids. Germline loops: CDR1 SGHAT, CDR2 FQNNGV. V trimming: 0 bases; J trimming: 2 bases; junction bases outside the gene matches: 6. The CDR3 bases are TGTGCCAGCAGCTTAGATCTTGAGACTAGCGGGGCCTACGAGCAGTACTTC. This encodes CASSLDLETSGAYEQYF.

The chain couples TRBV29-1 to TRBJ2-7; 9 positions agree with TRBD2. Germline values: CDR1 SQVTM, CDR2 ANQGSEA. After removal of 7 bases from V and 2 bases from J, the junction contained 9 bases not matched to a gene. The CDR3 covers 14 residues. CDR3 nucleotides: TGCAGCGCCTTGACTAGCGGCGGACCCTACGAGCAGTACTTC. It yields the protein CSALTSGGPYEQYF.

For the CDR3, the DNA is TGCGCCAGCAGCCCGTGGGTGCGGGACAGGGTCACAGATACGCAGTATTTT. Protein: CASSPWVRDRVTDTQYF. This chain joins TRBV5-1 and TRBJ2-3, with 9 bases lining up with TRBD1. The CDR3 runs to 17 residues. Germline trimming cut 4 bases from V and 2 bases from J; bases unmatched to any gene: 11. Germline assignment: CDR1 SGHRS and CDR2 YFSETQ.

J is TRBJ2-1 and V is TRBV7-9; no definite D call. The CDR3 consists of 16 residues. The V and J ends lost 3 bases and 4 bases respectively, with 16 bases between them. In germline, CDR1 is SEHNR, CDR2 FQNEAQ (reference sequence). The DNA for the CDR3 is TGTGCCAGCAGCTTGGGCTGGCAGAAGGGATACAATGAGCAGTTCTTC. Encoded protein: CASSLGWQKGYNEQFF.

This chain joins TRBV6-5 and TRBJ1-1; D is ambiguous. The CDR3 is 15 residues long. Looked up from germline, CDR1 is MNHEY and CDR2 is SVGAGI. V shed 0 bases and J shed 3 bases, with 11 bases lying between them. In DNA, the CDR3 is TGTGCCAGCAGTTACTCGGACCGTGGGGACACTGAAGCTTTCTTT. Its translation: CASSYSDRGDTEAFF.

The V gene is TRBV9, the J gene TRBJ1-3, with 7 positions matching TRBD1. V gave up 4 bases and J gave up 0 bases; unmatched junction bases: 7. Germline CDR1 SGDLS, CDR2 YYNGEE. The CDR3 contains 16 residues. The CDR3 region has the DNA TGTGCCAGCAGCTCACTAGACAGGGCCTCTGGAAACACCATATATTTT. Translated: CASSSLDRASGNTIYF.

This sequence joins TRBV5-4 and TRBJ2-7; D may match TRBD1 or TRBD2 (6 bases each). This CDR3 is 14 amino acids long. The germline gives CDR1 SGHNT, CDR2 YYREEE (reference sequence). V was clipped by 3 bases and J by 2 bases, with 12 bases between them. The CDR3, as DNA: TGTGCCAGCAGCTGGGAAGGGGGGCCCTACGAGCAGTACTTC. It specifies CASSWEGGPYEQYF.

This chain connects TRBV5-4 to TRBJ2-5; TRBD2 matches 12 bases. The assigned J gene may be wrong: the sequence end matches TRBJ2-7 better. The germline V gene has CDR1 SGHNT and CDR2 YYREEE (reference sequence). The CDR3 is made up of 15 amino acids. The CDR3 loop reads CASSLTSGGTSEQYF. CDR3 DNA: TGTGCCAGCAGCTTAACTAGCGGGGGGACGTCCGAGCAGTACTTC.

The CDR3 DNA is TGTGCCACCAGTGACAGGGTGGCTGAAGCTTTCTTT. As protein: CATSDRVAEAFF. V usage is TRBV15 and J usage is TRBJ1-1, with 7 bases fitting TRBD1. Germline CDR1 and CDR2: LNHNV and YYDKDF (reference sequence). CDR3 length: 12 residues. Unmatched junction bases numbered 4, after V lost 6 bases and J lost 6 bases. The whole variable domain, filled in from reference TRBV15 and TRBJ1-1, reads DAMVIQNPRYQVTQFGKPVTLSCSQTLNHNVMYWYQQKSSQAPKLLFHYYDKDFNNEADTPDNFQSRRPNTSFCFLDIRSPGLGDTAMYLCATSDRVAEAFFGQGTRLTVV.

This sequence joins TRBV6-5 and TRBJ2-1; D is unresolved. Germline V CDR1 and CDR2: MNHEY, SVGAGI. The CDR3 is 14 amino acids. V gave up 2 bases and J gave up 9 bases, with 14 bases separating them. The CDR3 DNA is TGTGCCAGCAGTTACGGTGGCAGAACTACTGAGCAGTTCTTC. Translating gives CASSYGGRTTEQFF.

The V and J genes are TRBV4-1 and TRBJ1-5; possibly TRBD1 for D (5 bases). Germline values: CDR1 MGHRA, CDR2 YSYEKL. V was cut by 4 bases and J by 4 bases, with 29 bases left in between. The CDR3 totals 20 residues. CDR3 sequence (DNA): TGCGCCAGCAGCCGCCGCCACCCTGGGACCCCCCGCCGGCCTAATCAGCCCCAGCATTTT. Its translation is CASSRRHPGTPRRPNQPQHF.

The V call is TRBV6-5, the J call TRBJ1-5, with D tentatively TRBD1 (5 bases). Germline V gene lookup returns CDR1 MNHEY and CDR2 SVGAGI. The germline V and J ends were trimmed by 6 bases and 4 bases, with 16 bases remaining between them. CDR3 length: 15 amino acids. The CDR3 sequence is CASSNEGLFNQPQHF. In DNA, the CDR3 is TGTGCCAGCAGCAACGAGGGACTCTTTAATCAGCCCCAGCATTTT.

With regard to this clone: The sample holds other DNA sequences that translate to the same CDR3. The chain uses TRBV6-5 and TRBJ1-2; D not resolved. CDR1 and CDR2 (germline): MNHEY, SVGAGI. The CDR3 sequence is 13 residues long. V was trimmed by 2 bases and J by 5 bases, leaving 9 bases between them. The CDR3 DNA follows: TGTGCCAGCAGTTACGGATTGACTTATGGCTACACCTTC. The encoded protein is CASSYGLTYGYTF.

The rearrangement uses TRBV2 and TRBJ2-1; D unresolved. This CDR3 region has 14 residues. Trimming removed 3 bases from V and 6 bases from J, with 12 bases in between. Germline lookup yields CDR1 SNHLY and CDR2 FYNNEI. The CDR3 DNA follows: TGTGCCAGCAGTGAGGTAGGGTTTGGCAATGAGCAGTTCTTC. Its protein product is CASSEVGFGNEQFF.

The chain joins TRBV30 to TRBJ1-3; D unclear. The CDR3 runs to 14 residues. V gave up 3 bases and J gave up 0 bases, with 9 bases separating them. CDR1 GTSNPN and CDR2 SVGIG come from the germline V gene (reference sequence). CDR3 loop: CAWRADRSGNTIYF. The CDR3 DNA follows: TGTGCCTGGAGGGCGGACCGCTCTGGAAACACCATATATTTT.

This chain uses TRBV19 with TRBJ2-7; TRBD1 is a possible D gene (5 bases). Trimming took 0 bases from V and 1 from J, leaving 13 bases between them. Germline CDR1 and CDR2: LNHDA and SQIVND (reference sequence). The CDR3 is made up of 16 amino acids. CDR3 in DNA: TGTGCCAGTAGTATAGAAATTGACAGTAAATCCTACGAGCAGTACTTC. It translates to CASSIEIDSKSYEQYF.

The genes are TRBV6-1 and TRBJ1-1, with no clear D. CDR3 size: 15 residues. Per the germline V gene, CDR1 is MNHNS and CDR2 is SASEGT. V lost 3 bases and J 1 base, leaving 12 bases between the germline ends. CDR3 nucleotide sequence: TGTGCCAGCAGTGATTTGTGGAGGACGAACACTGAAGCTTTCTTT. Its translation: CASSDLWRTNTEAFF.

The chain carries TRBV4-1 and TRBJ2-7, with 10 bases identical to TRBD2. Germline V gene data show CDR1 as MGHRA and CDR2 as YSYEKL. The V segment lost 4 bases and the J segment 2 bases; nucleotides outside the gene matches: 14. This CDR3 is built from 18 residues. CDR3 loop: CASSPRVASGRIAYEQYF. CDR3 bases: TGCGCCAGCAGCCCGCGTGTGGCTAGCGGGAGAATCGCCTACGAGCAGTACTTC.

The V and J genes are TRBV5-5 and TRBJ2-1, with 9 bases fitting TRBD1. The V gene end was trimmed by 3 bases and the J gene end by 6 bases; junction bases not matched to a gene: 7. In germline, CDR1 is SGHKS, CDR2 YYEKEE (reference sequence). CDR3 size: 15 residues. The CDR3 is CASSSGWDRVNEQFF. CDR3 bases: TGTGCCAGCAGCTCGGGGTGGGACAGGGTCAATGAGCAGTTCTTC.

About this clone itself: One junction end does not reproduce the germline sequence, and a read error may be involved. This rearrangement joins TRBV2 to TRBJ2-7, with 16 bases matching TRBD2. The CDR3 sequence is 16 residues long. Germline CDR1 reads SNHLY; CDR2 reads FYNNEI. The CDR3 DNA reads as TGTGCCAGCAGCGAAGCGGGACTAGCGGGGGGGGACGAGCAGTACTTC. Its protein is CASSEAGLAGGDEQYF.

This chain links TRBV7-8 with TRBJ2-7, with D tentatively TRBD2 (5 bases). Germline V gene sequence: CDR1 SGHVS, CDR2 FQNEAQ. V was trimmed by 1 base and J by 1 base, leaving 14 bases between them. This CDR3 has 16 amino acids. The CDR3: CASSLVAGGRSYEQYF. Here the CDR3 DNA reads TGTGCCAGCAGCTTAGTAGCTGGAGGTAGATCCTACGAGCAGTACTTC.

The chain has TRBV9 and TRBJ2-3; D unresolved. V was trimmed by 0 bases and J by 2 bases, leaving 7 bases between them. The CDR3 spans 14 residues. Germline V gene lookup returns CDR1 SGDLS and CDR2 YYNGEE. The CDR3 sequence: CASSVGQDTDTQYF. Here the CDR3 DNA reads TGTGCCAGCAGCGTAGGGCAGGACACAGATACGCAGTATTTT.

The chain uses TRBV5-1 and TRBJ2-2; D unresolved. The CDR3 loop spans 12 amino acids. Trimming pared 4 bases from V and 2 bases from J, leaving 3 bases between. Germline V gene data show CDR1 as SGHRS and CDR2 as YFSETQ. CDR3 protein: CASSDNTGELFF. DNA of the CDR3: TGCGCCAGCAGCGACAACACCGGGGAGCTGTTTTTT.

V is TRBV27 and J is TRBJ1-2; D gene unclear. This CDR3 spans 14 amino acids. CDR1 is MNHEY and CDR2 is SMNVEV in the germline V gene (reference sequence). The germline V and J ends were trimmed by 1 base and 4 bases, with 10 bases remaining between them. The CDR3 DNA is TGTGCCAGCAGTTTATTCCCAGGTAGCTATGGCTACACCTTC. Translation: CASSLFPGSYGYTF.

This clone occurred once. CDR3: CASSLVVSGGALDEQFF. CDR3 sequence (DNA): TGCGCCAGCAGCTTGGTGGTTAGCGGGGGGGCATTGGATGAGCAGTTCTTC. J is TRBJ2-1 and V is TRBV5-1; 11 bases align to TRBD2. The CDR3 sequence is 17 residues long. The trim removed 0 bases at V and 8 bases at J, leaving 10 bases unmatched. Germline CDR1 and CDR2: SGHRS and YFSETQ.

The chain couples TRBV7-9 to TRBJ1-2; TRBD1 matches 9 bases. Germline lookup yields CDR1 SEHNR and CDR2 FQNEAQ (reference sequence). This CDR3 region has 13 residues. Unmatched junction bases numbered 5, after V lost 4 bases and J lost 8 bases. Here the CDR3 DNA reads TGTGCCAGCAGCTCGGGACAGGGAGACGGCTACACCTTC. Protein product: CASSSGQGDGYTF.

In this sample, this clone turned up once. The rearrangement uses TRBV9 and TRBJ2-2; D may be TRBD1 or TRBD2 (5 bases each). In germline, CDR1 is SGDLS, CDR2 YYNGEE. V was shortened by 0 bases and J by 3 bases, with 18 bases between the two germline ends. CDR3 size: 18 residues. The CDR3 coding sequence is TGTGCCAGCAGCGTAGTTTCGCAGGGATGGGGAGACACCGGGGAGCTGTTTTTT. Translating gives CASSVVSQGWGDTGELFF.